Sequencing of this TCR beta chain was carried out in a study of cytomegalovirus exposure and HLA in healthy donors. Study-level background: The Caucasian-associated ancestry cluster contained 81% of the 398 genotyped donors.

Per the germline V gene, CDR1 is SGHTA and CDR2 is FQGNSA. Trimming removed 6 bases from V and 5 bases from J, with 10 bases in between. The CDR3 runs 12 residues. The study, taken as a whole, reports: TCR beta chains numbering more than 150 were designated cytomegalovirus-associated. Most subjects had HLA-A and HLA-B alleles reportedly predicted accurately by TCR beta sequences. Exclusion applied to some V segments, including TRBV6-2 and TRBV6-3, as they were indistinguishable.

Concerning this clone itself: Its target is not known. The same CDR3 arises from other DNA sequences in this sample as well.

In the PCR, 60 Vbeta and 13 Jbeta primers were used. Profiled with immunoSEQ multiplex PCR; TCRdb holds only in-frame clones, not every one. Of 110,000 or so clones in the sample, under 85% were seen once. V is TRBV7-2 and J is TRBJ1-2, with TRBD1 as a possible D gene (6 bases). This receptor was obtained from a woman aged 45-60 years in good health and CMV-seropositive. Sequencing was done on a sample of PBMCs. CDR3 sequence (DNA): TGTGCCAGCAGTTCCCAGGGGTATGGCTACACCTTC. Translating it yields CASSSQGYGYTF.